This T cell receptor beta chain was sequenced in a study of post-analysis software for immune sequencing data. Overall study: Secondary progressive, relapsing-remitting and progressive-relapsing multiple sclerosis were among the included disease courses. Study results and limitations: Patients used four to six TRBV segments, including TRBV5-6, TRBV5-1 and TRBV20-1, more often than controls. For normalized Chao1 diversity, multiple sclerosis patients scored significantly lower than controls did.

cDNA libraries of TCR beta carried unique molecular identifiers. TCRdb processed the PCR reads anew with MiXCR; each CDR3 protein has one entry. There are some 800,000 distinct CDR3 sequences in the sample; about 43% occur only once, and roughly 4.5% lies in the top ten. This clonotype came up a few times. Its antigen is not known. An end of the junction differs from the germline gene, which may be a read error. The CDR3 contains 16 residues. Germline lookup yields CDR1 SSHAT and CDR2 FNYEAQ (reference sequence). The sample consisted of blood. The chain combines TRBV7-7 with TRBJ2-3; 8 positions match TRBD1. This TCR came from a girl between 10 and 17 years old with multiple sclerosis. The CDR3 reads CASSSLDRVMPDTQYF. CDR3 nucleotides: TGTGCTAGCAGCTCGCTGGACAGGGTTATGCCAGATACGCAGTATTTT. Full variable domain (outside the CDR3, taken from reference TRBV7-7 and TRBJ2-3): GAGVSQSPRYKVTKRGQDVTLRCDPISSHATLYWYQQALGQGPEFLTYFNYEAQPDKSGLPSDRFSAERPEGSISTLTIQRTEQRDSAMYRCASSSLDRVMPDTQYFGPGTRLTVL.